These 13 T cell receptor beta chains originate from one sample sequenced in a study of control samples from healthy donors and cancer patients (dated by TCRdb to about 2020). Library generation was performed with the immunoSEQ multiplex PCR assay. TCRdb's version of the immuneACCESS table is confined to in-frame rearrangements and falls short of the full clone set. An unresolved V gene accounts for under half of the shortfall where checked; the remainder is of unknown origin. The sample has about 100,000 clones on record, just under 85% of them singletons. The leading ten clones occupy approximately 19% of the sample. Sequencing used blood. Receptor source: a man in his thirties or forties in good health.

The J gene is TRBJ1-3, the V gene TRBV5-1; possible D gene TRBD1, 5 bases. The CDR3 is made up of 13 amino acids. V shed 3 bases and J shed 4 bases, with 8 bases lying between them. Looked up from germline, CDR1 is SGHRS and CDR2 is YFSETQ. The CDR3 loop is CASSSEGGNTIYF. DNA for the CDR3: TGCGCCAGCAGCTCCGAGGGGGGAAACACCATATATTTT.

The chain carries TRBV12-3 or TRBV12-4 and TRBJ1-1; D uncertain. The CDR3 loop spans 12 amino acids. The V end lost 6 bases, the J end lost 5 bases, and 10 bases lay between the germline ends. Written as DNA, the CDR3 is TGTGCCAGCAGCTCTAGACGGACTGAAGCTTTCTTT. Translating it yields CASSSRRTEAFF.

The chain combines TRBV6-5 with TRBJ2-2, with 9 bases fitting TRBD1. J gave up 7 bases and V 6 bases, and 9 bases lay outside the gene matches. The CDR3 contains 15 residues. Germline CDR1 MNHEY, CDR2 SVGAGI. CDR3 region: CASRRRDRAGGELFF. The CDR3 region has the DNA TGTGCCAGCAGGCGGCGGGACAGGGCAGGCGGGGAGCTGTTTTTT.

This rearrangement joins TRBV28 to TRBJ1-2; the D gene is possibly TRBD1 (6 bases). The CDR3 loop spans 12 amino acids. Germline CDR1 is MDHEN and CDR2 is SYDVKM. V lost 9 bases, J lost 3 bases, and 11 bases lay in between. The CDR3 nucleotides read TGTGCCAGTGGGGGGGCGTACTATGGCTACACCTTC. As protein: CASGGAYYGYTF.

This chain joins TRBV18 and TRBJ1-4; the D is unclear. V shed 5 bases and J shed 8 bases, with 9 bases lying between them. The CDR3 has 12 residues. Germline CDR1 and CDR2: KGHSH and LQKENI. The CDR3 DNA is TGTGCCAGCTCATCCGACGTGGAAAAACTGTTTTTT. Encoded protein: CASSSDVEKLFF.

The gene calls are TRBV11-2 and TRBJ2-5; no clear D. Per germline, CDR1 SGHAT and CDR2 FQNNGV. Trimming shortened V by 1 base and J by 5 bases, and 11 bases separated the two germline ends. This CDR3 is built from 14 residues. CDR3 protein: CASSLGAATETQYF. In DNA, the CDR3 is TGTGCCAGCAGCTTAGGCGCGGCAACTGAGACCCAGTACTTC.

The chain uses TRBV7-9 and TRBJ2-3; 7 bases are shared with TRBD1. The CDR3 has 14 amino acids. Trimming cost V 5 bases and J 4 bases; bases outside gene matches: 6. The germline CDR1 and CDR2 sequences are SEHNR and FQNEAQ (reference sequence). The CDR3 DNA sequence: TGTGCCAGCAGCGACAACAGGGGCGCAGATACGCAGTATTTT. Its protein product is CASSDNRGADTQYF.

The rearrangement joins TRBV6-4 to TRBJ1-6; 8 positions match TRBD1. CDR3 length: 14 residues. The trim removed 5 bases at V and 10 bases at J, leaving 7 bases unmatched. Germline V lookup: CDR1 MRHNA, CDR2 SNTAGT. The CDR3 DNA sequence: TGTGCCAGCAGTCGCGACAGGGGTGGGTCACCCCTCCACTTT. It specifies CASSRDRGGSPLHF.

The J gene is TRBJ2-3, the V gene TRBV10-1; D uncertain. CDR3 length: 16 residues. Germline values: CDR1 WNHNN, CDR2 SYGVQD (reference sequence). Trimming took 3 bases from V and 0 from J, leaving 13 bases between them. CDR3 sequence reads: CASSEGVSASTDTQYF. The CDR3 DNA is TGCGCCAGCAGTGAAGGAGTTTCTGCTAGCACAGATACGCAGTATTTT.

The rearrangement links TRBV5-8 to TRBJ2-1; 7 bases are a match to TRBD2. V lost 0 bases to trimming and J lost 3 bases; unmatched junction nucleotides: 6. The CDR3 runs 16 residues. CDR1 and CDR2 from the germline V gene are SGHTS and YDEGEE. The CDR3 sequence is CASSLDTGTNYNEQFF. In nucleotides, the CDR3 is TGTGCCAGCAGCTTGGATACCGGGACTAACTACAATGAGCAGTTCTTC.

The V and J genes are TRBV7-9 and TRBJ2-3; D unresolved. CDR3 size: 15 residues. From germline, CDR1 is SEHNR and CDR2 FQNEAQ (reference sequence). V was pared by 2 bases and J by 0 bases, with 9 bases between. This chain's CDR3 is CASSLQAFSTDTQYF. Here the CDR3 DNA reads TGTGCCAGCAGCTTACAAGCCTTTAGCACAGATACGCAGTATTTT.

The gene calls are TRBV7-3 and TRBJ2-3; 8 bases are a match to TRBD1. The germline V gene encodes CDR1 SGHTA and CDR2 FQGTGA. The CDR3 covers 16 residues. V trimming: 5 bases; J trimming: 6 bases; junction bases outside the gene matches: 13. The chain's CDR3 is CASSHHPTGDGDTQYF. As DNA, the CDR3 is TGTGCCAGCAGCCACCACCCGACAGGGGATGGGGATACGCAGTATTTT.

Details on this clone: Within the sample, other DNA sequences also encode this same CDR3. The J gene is TRBJ1-1, the V gene TRBV19; the D gene is possibly TRBD1 (5 bases). The CDR3 has 14 amino acids. CDR1 and CDR2 from the germline V gene are LNHDA and SQIVND (reference sequence). Trimming cost V 5 bases and J 8 bases, with 18 bases left between them. Here the CDR3 reads CASSAPGRSTEAFF. CDR3 sequence (DNA): TGTGCCAGTAGTGCCCCAGGGAGGTCCACCGAAGCTTTCTTT.